These 6 T cell receptor beta chains were all obtained from the same sample, sequenced in a study of breast tumors, draining lymph nodes, adjacent tissues. TCRdb reprocessed the multiplex PCR reads with MiXCR, giving one entry per CDR3 protein. Here the sample spans 120,000 to 150,000 distinct CDR3 sequences, less than 35% being singletons. Samples came from axillary lymph nodes draining the breast cancer. The material sequenced was axillary lymph node tissue. Receptors were obtained from a female donor with breast cancer. Some clones in this sample may be carry-over from other donors' samples.

This clonotype came up many times. The chain uses TRBV4-1 and TRBJ2-5; maybe TRBD1 (6 bases). Germline V gene lookup returns CDR1 MGHRA and CDR2 YSYEKL. The length of the CDR3 is 15 residues. V was pared by 0 bases and J by 6 bases, with 14 bases between. The CDR3 protein is CASSQDPGDGKTQYF. CDR3 nucleotides: TGCGCCAGCAGCCAAGACCCAGGGGACGGAAAGACCCAGTACTTC.

The CDR3 loop is CASSLVGLAGGYNEQYV. The CDR3 DNA follows: TGTGCCAGCAGCTTAGTGGGACTAGCGGGGGGATACAATGAGCAGTACGTC. This chain uses TRBV7-9 with TRBJ2-7; TRBD2 matches at 15 bases. The junction had 8 bases not matched to a gene; V was cut back by 1 base and J by 7 bases. Germline V gene data show CDR1 as SEHNR and CDR2 as FQNEAQ (reference sequence). This CDR3 is built from 17 residues.

This clonotype was observed at least ten times. The chain has TRBV11-2 and TRBJ2-1, with 8 bases aligning to TRBD1. Trimming cost V 5 bases and J 3 bases; bases outside gene matches: 12. CDR1 SGHAT and CDR2 FQNNGV come from the germline V gene. The CDR3 contains 17 residues. In DNA form, the CDR3 reads TGTGCCAGCAGCCGTGGGACAGGACCAGGAATCTACAATGAGCAGTTCTTC. Encoded protein: CASSRGTGPGIYNEQFF.

This clonotype was seen at least ten times. The chain couples TRBV7-2 to TRBJ2-1, with 9 bases lining up with TRBD1. The CDR3 covers 17 residues. The germline gives CDR1 SGHTA, CDR2 FQGNSA. J lost 5 bases, V lost 2 bases, and 10 bases had no gene match. CDR3 in amino acids: CASSLTTYRDRDNEQFF. The CDR3 bases are TGTGCCAGCAGCTTAACAACCTACCGGGACAGGGACAATGAGCAGTTCTTC.

To note about this clonotype: Because the CDR3 is missing its conserved closing phenylalanine or tryptophan, this is likely a read error. The DNA is omitted, as the CDR3 cannot be located on it reliably, and the CDR3 follows TCRdb's listing. The genes are TRBV2 and TRBJ2-6; TRBD1 is the table's D call, not checked against the DNA. Germline values: CDR1 SNHLY, CDR2 FYNNEI. Including both end residues, the CDR3 is 16 amino acids long. CDR3 in amino acids: CAGYRDRSPGPTSLLS.

This clonotype was observed many times. A read error may explain this, as a much larger clone is one base away. This sequence joins TRBV20-1 and TRBJ2-5, with TRBD1 matching 7 bases. CDR1 and CDR2 (germline): DFQATT, SNEGSKA (reference sequence). V was pared by 5 bases and J by 7 bases, with 13 bases of the junction left unmatched. CDR3 size: 14 residues. The CDR3 DNA follows: TGCAGTGCTTCGCAGACAGGGCTCGGGGCGACCCAGTACTTC. Its translation: CSASQTGLGATQYF.